A single sample is the source of the 24 T cell receptor beta chains below, sequenced in a study of immune cell composition in non-small cell lung cancer. Normal lung was taken at the farthest possible site, at least 3 cm from tumour. The method was immunoSEQ multiplex PCR; TCRdb's version includes in-frame clones alone and lacks a portion of them. The table records some 2,000 clones, about two thirds of them present only once. Input material: non-adjacent lung tissue. The receptors come from a human donor with non-small cell lung cancer.

The CDR3 DNA sequence: TGCGCCAGCAGCTTGAGTGGCCACCCAAACACTGAAGCTTTCTTT. Encoded protein: CASSLSGHPNTEAFF. The chain is built from TRBV5-1 and TRBJ1-1; D ambiguous. Germline V CDR1 and CDR2: SGHRS, YFSETQ. Trimming took 1 base from V and 2 from J, leaving 12 bases between them. There are 15 residues in the CDR3.

This clone was seen only a few times. The rearrangement links TRBV2 to TRBJ1-4; no firm D call. Trimming pared 7 bases from V and 12 bases from J, leaving 15 bases between. The germline gives CDR1 SNHLY, CDR2 FYNNEI. The CDR3 sequence is 12 residues long. CDR3 bases: TGTGCCAGCATGCGGGCTGCTTACGAACTGTTTTTT. Encoded protein: CASMRAAYELFF.

This clone has a handful of counts. The chain uses TRBV7-2 and TRBJ1-5; D uncertain. Trimming stripped 5 bases from V and 0 bases from J, with 8 bases between. This CDR3 region has 14 residues. The V gene's germline CDR1 is SGHTA and CDR2 FQGNSA. CDR3 coding DNA: TGTGCCAGCAGCCCCTTTTATAGCAATCAGCCCCAGCATTTT. Translation: CASSPFYSNQPQHF.

The chain recombines TRBV7-9 with TRBJ2-1; no clear D. CDR3 length: 15 amino acids. In germline, CDR1 is SEHNR, CDR2 FQNEAQ (reference sequence). The V end lost 5 bases, the J end lost 3 bases, and 14 bases lay between the germline ends. In DNA, the CDR3 is TGTGCCAGCAGCCCCGAGGCCCGAGGCTACAATGAGCAGTTCTTC. The encoded protein is CASSPEARGYNEQFF.

The rearrangement joins TRBV9 to TRBJ2-3, with D maybe TRBD2 (6 bases). The germline V gene has CDR1 SGDLS and CDR2 YYNGEE. Trimming left V 0 bases short and J 4 bases short, with 12 bases between. CDR3 length equals 15 residues. CDR3 protein: CASSVAGGVSDTQYF. CDR3 bases: TGTGCCAGCAGCGTAGCCGGGGGAGTGTCAGATACGCAGTATTTT.

The chain joins TRBV27 to TRBJ2-7, with 9 bases fitting TRBD2. CDR1 MNHEY and CDR2 SMNVEV come from the germline V gene (reference sequence). The CDR3 has 14 amino acids. The J segment lost 9 bases and the V segment lost 2 bases, leaving 8 bases of the junction unmatched. In DNA, the CDR3 is TGTGCCAGCAGTTTAGGTAGCGGGAGCAAGGGGCAGTACTTC. Amino acids: CASSLGSGSKGQYF.

This clone was recorded only once. This chain links TRBV6-5 with TRBJ2-1; TRBD2 agrees at 9 bases. The germline V gene encodes CDR1 MNHEY and CDR2 SVGAGI. The CDR3 has 14 amino acids. The V gene end was trimmed by 6 bases and the J gene end by 5 bases; junction bases not matched to a gene: 5. The CDR3 loop reads CASRASGAHNEQFF. In DNA form, the CDR3 reads TGTGCCAGCAGGGCTAGCGGGGCCCACAATGAGCAGTTCTTC.

This chain uses TRBV7-2 with TRBJ1-3; D gene unclear. Germline V gene sequence: CDR1 SGHTA, CDR2 FQGNSA. The CDR3 has 17 amino acids. Trimming cost V 0 bases and J 0 bases, with 12 bases left between them. The CDR3 coding sequence is TGTGCCAGCAGCTTAGCGGCCATTTCCTCCTCTGGAAACACCATATATTTT. Translated, it gives CASSLAAISSSGNTIYF.

This chain uses TRBV6-5 with TRBJ2-7; tentative D call: TRBD1 (6 bases). Germline V gene sequence: CDR1 MNHEY, CDR2 SVGAGI. This CDR3 is 13 amino acids long. V was clipped by 8 bases and J by 1 base, with 12 bases between them. CDR3 sequence reads: CASSGHQSYEQYF. The CDR3 DNA follows: TGTGCCAGCTCGGGACACCAATCCTACGAGCAGTACTTC.

CDR3 protein: CASMADRPNQPQHF. The CDR3 DNA is TGTGCCAGTATGGCGGACAGACCCAATCAGCCCCAGCATTTT. The J gene is TRBJ1-5, the V gene TRBV19, with D possibly being TRBD1 (6 bases). The CDR3 is 14 amino acids. Trimming took off 7 bases at V and 3 bases at J, with 13 bases between the two ends. Germline V gene lookup returns CDR1 LNHDA and CDR2 SQIVND (reference sequence).

This clone was detected a few times. The chain links TRBV4-3 to TRBJ2-7; TRBD1 matches 7 bases. Germline V gene data show CDR1 as LGHNA and CDR2 as YSLEER. The CDR3 is made up of 14 amino acids. Trimming at V came to 0 bases and at J to 4 bases, leaving 3 bases not matched to a gene. CDR3 DNA sequence: TGCGCCAGCAGCCAAGATTTACAGGGGTACGAGCAGTACTTC. Protein product: CASSQDLQGYEQYF.

The gene calls are TRBV29-1 and TRBJ1-1, with a weak D call TRBD1 (5 bases). This CDR3 region has 11 residues. V was cut by 4 bases and J by 4 bases, with 7 bases left in between. Germline V gene lookup returns CDR1 SQVTM and CDR2 ANQGSEA. The DNA of the CDR3 is TGCAGCGTTGGCGGGGGCACTGAAGCTTTCTTT. Translating it yields CSVGGGTEAFF.

This sequence joins TRBV10-3 and TRBJ2-5; TRBD1 aligns across 12 bases. Germline assignment: CDR1 ENHRY and CDR2 SYGVKD. V was clipped by 7 bases and J by 3 bases; unmatched bases: 3. This CDR3 has 14 amino acids. The DNA of the CDR3 is TGTGCCATCATGGGGACAGGGGGCGAAGAGACCCAGTACTTC. Its protein is CAIMGTGGEETQYF.

The chain recombines TRBV6-1 with TRBJ1-3; possibly TRBD1 for D (6 bases). Germline CDR1 MNHNS, CDR2 SASEGT. This CDR3 region has 12 residues. V was trimmed by 3 bases and J by 9 bases, leaving 9 bases between them. CDR3 nucleotide sequence: TGTGCCAGCAGTGAGACAGGTCCCACCATATATTTT. This translates into CASSETGPTIYF.

This clone was found once. The chain is built from TRBV15 and TRBJ2-1; 8 bases are shared with TRBD2. V shed 5 bases and J 1 base; nucleotides not matched to a gene: 4. The CDR3 runs 15 residues. In germline, CDR1 is LNHNV, CDR2 YYDKDF (reference sequence). The CDR3 loop reads CATSASGQSYNEQFF. CDR3 DNA: TGTGCCACCAGCGCTAGCGGGCAATCCTACAATGAGCAGTTCTTC.

The CDR3 loop reads CASSPLPAGFGRRTDTQYF. CDR3 DNA: TGTGCCAGCAGTCCCCTACCAGCGGGATTCGGCCGAAGAACAGATACGCAGTATTTT. This rearrangement joins TRBV27 to TRBJ2-3, with TRBD2 identical over 7 bases. CDR3 length: 19 residues. V lost 5 bases, J lost 3 bases, and 20 bases stayed unmatched. Germline V gene sequence: CDR1 MNHEY, CDR2 SMNVEV (reference sequence).

The CDR3 here is CASSPSSGRVFEQFF. The CDR3 DNA is TGTGCCAGCAGCCCCAGCAGCGGGAGGGTCTTTGAGCAGTTCTTC. J is TRBJ2-1 and V is TRBV28; TRBD2 aligns across 10 bases. J lost 9 bases, V lost 6 bases, and 11 bases had no gene match. The CDR3 length is 15 residues. Germline V gives CDR1 MDHEN, CDR2 SYDVKM.

The chain joins TRBV28 to TRBJ2-3; D may be TRBD1 (6 bases). Germline V gives CDR1 MDHEN, CDR2 SYDVKM. This CDR3 has 13 amino acids. Trimming took off 6 bases at V and 1 base at J, with 8 bases between the two ends. CDR3 in DNA: TGTGCCAGCAGCAAGGGGGGCACAGATACGCAGTATTTT. Translated: CASSKGGTDTQYF.

V is TRBV19 and J is TRBJ1-1; 7 nucleotides align to TRBD1. CDR3 length: 16 amino acids. V lost 7 bases, J lost 0 bases, and 11 bases stayed unmatched. From germline, CDR1 is LNHDA and CDR2 SQIVND (reference sequence). The CDR3 sequence: CASIPSTGNMNTEAFF. CDR3 DNA: TGTGCCAGTATCCCGTCGACAGGGAACATGAACACTGAAGCTTTCTTT.

V usage is TRBV4-1 and J usage is TRBJ1-2, with 7 bases matching TRBD1. The CDR3 runs to 13 residues. Germline V CDR1 and CDR2: MGHRA, YSYEKL. Trimming took 4 bases from V and 6 from J; bases not matched to a gene: 5. The CDR3 reads CASSPTGLNGYTF. Written as DNA, the CDR3 is TGCGCCAGCAGCCCGACAGGGTTAAATGGCTACACCTTC.

This clone has a single count. This chain uses TRBV19 with TRBJ2-3; 8 bases map to TRBD1. The germline V gene encodes CDR1 LNHDA and CDR2 SQIVND (reference sequence). V gave up 8 bases and J gave up 3 bases; unmatched junction bases: 13. CDR3 size: 16 residues. CDR3 DNA: TGTGCCAGTTCACTTCGGACAGGGATAAAAACAGATACGCAGTATTTT. As protein: CASSLRTGIKTDTQYF.

The chain has TRBV27 and TRBJ1-4; tentatively, D is TRBD1 (5 bases). V lost 2 bases and J 8 bases, leaving 12 bases between the germline ends. The CDR3 totals 14 residues. The germline gives CDR1 MNHEY, CDR2 SMNVEV (reference sequence). The CDR3 bases are TGTGCCAGCAGTTTACGTAGGGGCTCGGAAAAACTGTTTTTT. Protein: CASSLRRGSEKLFF.

V gene TRBV7-9 combines with J gene TRBJ2-7; 8 nucleotides match TRBD1. In germline, CDR1 is SEHNR, CDR2 FQNEAQ (reference sequence). This CDR3 has 15 amino acids. Trimming took 5 bases from V and 1 from J; bases not matched to a gene: 7. DNA of the CDR3: TGTGCCAGCAGCCTCGGGACAGGAATGTCCTACGAGCAGTACTTC. It translates to CASSLGTGMSYEQYF.

This clone has just one count. The chain recombines TRBV5-1 with TRBJ1-3; 11 nucleotides match TRBD1. J was trimmed by 2 bases and V by 4 bases; bases with no gene match: 5. This CDR3 is built from 16 residues. Germline CDR1 and CDR2: SGHRS and YFSETQ. The CDR3 sequence: CASSRGDRGTGNTIYF. The CDR3, as DNA: TGCGCCAGCAGCCGCGGGGACAGGGGGACTGGAAACACCATATATTTT.